Listed here is a single T cell receptor (beta chain). The antigen is undetermined. This entry comes from a study of cytomegalovirus exposure and HLA in healthy donors. Study-wide points: Using a false discovery rate of 0.05, a later analysis showed that 16,000 or so TCR beta sequences were associated with HLA alleles. It was shown in a later analysis that HLA-associated TCR beta chains were more clonally expanded than other, equally common chains.

The PCR was carried out with 60 Vbeta primers and 13 Jbeta primers. Sequencing was performed with immunoSEQ multiplex PCR; in TCRdb, only in-frame clones are kept and a portion is missing. The sample includes 200,000 to 250,000 clones, roughly 84% of them seen just once. The V and J ends lost 6 bases and 2 bases respectively, with 15 bases between them. This CDR3 is built from 15 residues. Germline lookup yields CDR1 SNHLY and CDR2 FYNNEI. The chain recombines TRBV2 with TRBJ2-3, with D possibly matching TRBD2 (6 bases). The sample consisted of PBMCs. This TCR came from a human donor in good health. This chain's CDR3 is CASRGLSGNTDTQYF. CDR3 nucleotide sequence: TGTGCCAGCAGGGGGCTTAGCGGCAACACAGATACGCAGTATTTT. Based on the CDR3 plus reference TRBV2 and TRBJ2-3, the full variable domain is EPEVTQTPSHQVTQMGQEVILRCVPISNHLYFYWYRQILGQKVEFLVSFYNNEISEKSEIFDDQFSVERPDGSNFTLKIRSTKLEDSAMYFCASRGLSGNTDTQYFGPGTRLTVL.